These T cell receptor beta chains were read from a single sample in a study of cytomegalovirus exposure and HLA in healthy donors. Sequenced by immunoSEQ multiplex PCR; TCRdb stores in-frame clones only, minus some. The table has more than 95,000 clones, under 85% seen once. The sample consisted of PBMCs. The receptors come from a woman between 18 and 29 years old in good health and CMV-seronegative. CDR3s include the opening cysteine and the closing phenylalanine or tryptophan. Each record gives: V gene, J gene, D gene, clone size, CDR3 protein, CDR3 DNA. The D gene is left open where the match is weak. Rows may omit the clone size; those that give it use once, few, many or a size class.

TRBV5-1	TRBJ1-1	TRBD1	-	CASSSRGSTEAFF	TGCGCCAGCAGCTCCAGGGGGAGCACTGAAGCTTTCTTT
TRBV5-4	TRBJ2-3	-	-	CASSLEVGRGTDTQYF	TGTGCCAGCAGCTTGGAGGTTGGGCGGGGTACAGATACGCAGTATTTT
TRBV5-6	TRBJ1-3	-	few	CASSARLSGNTIYF	TGTGCCAGCAGCGCGAGGCTCTCTGGAAACACCATATATTTT
TRBV7-6	TRBJ1-5	-	-	CASSLAGPVQGFNQPQHF	TGTGCCAGCAGCTTAGCGGGGCCTGTACAGGGCTTTAATCAGCCCCAGCATTTT
TRBV5-6	TRBJ2-7	TRBD2	few	CASSPSPAGGYEQYF	TGTGCCAGCAGTCCTTCCCCTGCCGGGGGGTACGAGCAGTACTTC
TRBV5-4	TRBJ2-4	-	-	CASSLGGQNIQYF	TGTGCCAGCAGCTTGGGCGGCCAAAACATTCAGTACTTC
TRBV7-2	TRBJ1-1	-	-	CASSPGGRTEAFF	TGTGCCAGCAGCCCGGGGGGGCGGACTGAAGCTTTCTTT
TRBV19	TRBJ1-2	-	few	CASSIVGGSYGYTF	TGTGCCAGTAGTATTGTAGGCGGTTCCTATGGCTACACCTTC
TRBV4-2	TRBJ2-3	-	-	CASSQDPQGWGTDTQYF	TGTGCCAGCAGCCAAGACCCCCAGGGATGGGGCACAGATACGCAGTATTTT
TRBV30	TRBJ2-7	-	-	CAWSHRSTPFYEQYF	TGTGCCTGGAGTCACAGGTCTACCCCATTTTACGAGCAGTACTTC
TRBV5-4	TRBJ2-2	TRBD1	-	CASSLDRGPGELFF	TGTGCCAGCAGCTTGGACAGGGGGCCCGGGGAGCTGTTTTTT
TRBV6-1	TRBJ2-3	-	-	CASKGDGGDTQYF	TGTGCCTCAAAGGGGGACGGCGGGGATACGCAGTATTTT
TRBV5-1	TRBJ2-1	TRBD2	-	CASSLNTPSGAWYNEQFF	TGCGCCAGCAGCTTGAACACGCCTAGCGGGGCGTGGTACAATGAGCAGTTCTTC
TRBV5-1	TRBJ2-2	-	few	CASRDRVTSGELFF	TGCGCCAGCAGGGACAGAGTGACGTCCGGGGAGCTGTTTTTT
TRBV28	TRBJ1-4	TRBD1	-	CATGDRVIEKLFF	TGTGCCACCGGGGACAGGGTTATTGAAAAACTGTTTTTT
TRBV2	TRBJ1-1	TRBD1	few	CASSRQGINTEAFF	TGTGCCAGCAGTAGACAGGGTATCAACACTGAAGCTTTCTTT
TRBV5-6	TRBJ1-3	-	-	CASSLTGQRNTIYF	TGTGCCAGCAGCTTGACAGGGCAGAGAAACACCATATATTTT
TRBV20-1	TRBJ2-7	-	-	CSARGNYEQYF	TGCAGTGCTAGAGGTAACTACGAGCAGTACTTC
TRBV28	TRBJ1-3	-	-	CASRLGGSSGNTIYF	TGTGCCAGCCGCCTCGGGGGAAGCTCTGGAAACACCATATATTTT
TRBV29-1	TRBJ2-3	TRBD2	-	CSVHPGLF	TGCAGCGTGCATCCGGGACTATTT